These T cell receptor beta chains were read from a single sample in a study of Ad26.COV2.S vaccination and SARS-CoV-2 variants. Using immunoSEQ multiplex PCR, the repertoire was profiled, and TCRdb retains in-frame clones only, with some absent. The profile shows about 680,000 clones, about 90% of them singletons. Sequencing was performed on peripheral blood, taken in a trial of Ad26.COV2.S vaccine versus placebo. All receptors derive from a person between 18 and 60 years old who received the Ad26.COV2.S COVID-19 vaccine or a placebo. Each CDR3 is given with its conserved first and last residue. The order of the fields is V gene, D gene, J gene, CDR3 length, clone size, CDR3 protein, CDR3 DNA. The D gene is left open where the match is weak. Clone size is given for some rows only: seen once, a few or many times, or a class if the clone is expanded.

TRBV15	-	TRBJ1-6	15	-	CATSGSFSLGSPLHF	TGTGCCACCAGCGGTTCCTTTTCGTTAGGTTCACCCCTCCACTTT
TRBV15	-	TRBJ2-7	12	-	CATSRDNYEQYF	TGTGCCACCAGCAGAGATAATTACGAGCAGTACTTC
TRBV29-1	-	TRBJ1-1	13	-	CSARTEMNTEAFF	TGCAGCGCACGGACAGAGATGAACACTGAAGCTTTCTTT
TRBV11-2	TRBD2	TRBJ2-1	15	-	CASSLFSGRFDEQFF	TGTGCCAGCAGCTTATTTAGCGGGAGGTTTGATGAGCAGTTCTTC
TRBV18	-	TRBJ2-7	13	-	CASSLMGPYEQYF	TGTGCCAGCTCACTAATGGGTCCCTACGAGCAGTACTTC
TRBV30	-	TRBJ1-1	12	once	CAWVRWEPEAFF	TGTGCCTGGGTTCGATGGGAGCCTGAAGCTTTCTTT
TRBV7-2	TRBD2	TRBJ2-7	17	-	CASSLGLAGPSPYEQYF	TGTGCCAGCAGCTTGGGCCTAGCGGGCCCCTCGCCCTACGAGCAGTACTTC
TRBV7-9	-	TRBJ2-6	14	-	CASSPRAGANVLTF	TGTGCCAGCAGCCCGAGGGCTGGGGCCAACGTCCTGACTTTC
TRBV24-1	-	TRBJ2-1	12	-	CATSGTYNEQFF	TGTGCCACCAGTGGGACTTACAATGAGCAGTTCTTC
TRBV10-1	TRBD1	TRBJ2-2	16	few	CASSAPGTGATGELFF	TGCGCCAGCAGTGCCCCCGGGACAGGGGCCACCGGGGAGCTGTTTTTT
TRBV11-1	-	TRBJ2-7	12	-	CASSTGTHEQYF	TGTGCCAGCAGCACCGGGACTCACGAGCAGTACTTC
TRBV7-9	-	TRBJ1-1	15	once	CASSLAGLQNTEAFF	TGTGCCAGCAGCTTAGCAGGACTGCAGAACACTGAAGCTTTCTTT
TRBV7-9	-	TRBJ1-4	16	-	CASSVTMGTYNEKLFF	TGTGCCAGCAGCGTGACTATGGGAACTTATAATGAAAAACTGTTTTTT
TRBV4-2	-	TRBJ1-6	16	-	CASSHRIPERDSPLHF	TGTGCCAGCAGCCATCGAATACCCGAACGCGATTCACCCCTCCACTTT
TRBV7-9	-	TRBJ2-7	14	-	CASSPGIFAYEQYF	TGTGCCAGCAGCCCTGGGATCTTCGCCTACGAGCAGTACTTC
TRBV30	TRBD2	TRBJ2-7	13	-	CAWGLGEGYEQYF	TGTGCCTGGGGCCTCGGGGAGGGCTACGAGCAGTACTTC
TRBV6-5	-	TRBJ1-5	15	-	CASSLTGYSNQPQHF	TGTGCCAGCAGCTTGACAGGATATAGCAATCAGCCCCAGCATTTT
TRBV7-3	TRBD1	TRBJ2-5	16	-	CASSPRGDRDQETQYF	TGTGCCAGCAGCCCAAGGGGGGACAGGGACCAAGAGACCCAGTACTTC
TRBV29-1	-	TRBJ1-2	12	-	CSVSRGLNGYTF	TGCAGCGTCTCCCGGGGGCTAAATGGCTACACCTTC
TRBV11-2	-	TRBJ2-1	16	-	CASSLVGPLAYNEQFF	TGTGCCAGCAGCTTAGTCGGCCCTTTGGCCTACAATGAGCAGTTCTTC
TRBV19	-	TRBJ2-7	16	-	CASSIGTPAGRYEQYF	TGTGCCAGTAGTATAGGAACCCCGGCGGGGCGCTACGAGCAGTACTTC
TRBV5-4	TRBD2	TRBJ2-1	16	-	CASSASGTRPYNEQFF	TGTGCCAGCAGCGCTTCCGGGACTAGGCCCTACAATGAGCAGTTCTTC
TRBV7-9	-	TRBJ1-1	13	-	CASSFSIRTEAFF	TGTGCCAGCAGCTTCTCCATTAGGACTGAAGCTTTCTTT
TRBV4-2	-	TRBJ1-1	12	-	CASSQDDTEAFF	TGTGCCAGCAGCCAAGATGACACTGAAGCTTTCTTT
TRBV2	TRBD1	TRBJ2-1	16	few	CASRETGQGPYNEQFF	TGTGCCAGCAGGGAGACGGGACAGGGGCCCTACAATGAGCAGTTCTTC
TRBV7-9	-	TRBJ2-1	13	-	CASSTPGPAEQFF	TGTGCCAGCAGTACACCCGGACCAGCCGAGCAGTTCTTC
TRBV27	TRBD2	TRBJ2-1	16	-	CASSLTLGLALHEQFF	TGTGCCAGCAGCTTGACCTTGGGACTAGCGTTACATGAGCAGTTCTTC
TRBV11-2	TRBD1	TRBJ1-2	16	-	CASSPLQTGVGYGYTF	TGTGCCAGCAGCCCCCTTCAGACAGGGGTTGGCTATGGCTACACCTTC